This TCR beta chain stems from a study of shared clonotypes between healthy human individuals. Study information: The study used three CD4 naive, three CD4 memory, two CD8 naive and one CD8 memory plate per donor.

Germline V lookup: CDR1 SGHDN, CDR2 FVKESK. This CDR3 has 14 amino acids. The ends were cut back, 3 bases at V and 3 bases at J, with 9 bases in the middle. Assay: immunoSEQ multiplex PCR; the TCRdb copy retains only in-frame clones and omits some. Here the sample spans about 2.1 million clones, roughly 91% being singletons. As to this clone: Antigen unknown.

Terminally differentiated effector memory CD45RA+ cells were left out of the naive CD8 fraction, which was CD45RO-negative and positively selected for CCR7. Study-level results: Measured sharing among donors was expected to vary with sequencing depth. Generally, estimated richness proved larger in naive subsets than it did in memory subsets.

The sample was naive CD8+ T cells from PBMCs. The V gene is TRBV14, the J gene TRBJ2-4; D not certain. This clonotype was sampled from a man younger than 35 in good health. Some clones in this sample may be carry-over from other donors' samples. This CDR3 reads CASSQGRVKNIQYF. The CDR3 DNA sequence: TGTGCCAGCAGCCAGGGAAGGGTCAAAAACATTCAGTACTTC.